This T cell receptor (beta chain) stems from a study of shared clonotypes between healthy human individuals. As to this clone: Germline and junction disagree at one end, which may indicate a read error.

The CDR3 spans 12 residues. CDR1 is WSHSY and CDR2 is SAAADI in the germline V gene. Only in-frame clones appear in the TCRdb table, and some are missing; sequencing was by immunoSEQ multiplex PCR. The top ten clones hold under 0.45% of a sample with more than 1,200,000 clones, around 98.5% of them seen once. Sequencing used naive CD4+ T cells sorted from blood. Noted subset: CD45RA+ positively selected. This clonotype was obtained from a man younger than 45 in good health. The V call is TRBV10-2, the J call TRBJ2-7; TRBD1 matches at 8 bases. The CDR3 is CASRGQGRDLVF. The CDR3 nucleotides read TGCGCCAGCAGAGGACAGGGACGAGATCTCGTCTTC.